Described below is a single TCR beta chain sequence and its context. Its antigen is still unknown. No much larger clone is present one base from it, and per-base qualities are unavailable. The donors were healthy, HIV-negative adults who had no recently reported acute infections or vaccinations. Only Caucasian adults living in Nashville, Tennessee, USA were represented among the donors. CD4+ T cells were enriched through magnetic negative selection, after which naive cells were positively selected on CD45RA and the remaining negative fraction served as the memory subset. After blood collection by leukapheresis, PBMCs were isolated using Ficoll-Histopaque density gradient centrifugation and then cryopreserved in the vapor phase of liquid nitrogen. Analytical flow cytometry was used to check the purity and quantity of each magnetically sorted T cell population. Genomic DNA was isolated from each sorted fraction and quantified by UV absorbance on a Nanodrop 2000c.

This sample was included in a study of shared clonotypes between healthy human individuals (dated by TCRdb to 2020 to 2021). Regarding the research as a whole: The cohort included three men and a couple of women between 18 and 49 years of age. Leukapheresis yielded between about 0.85 and 10 billion PBMCs per donor. To increase sequencing depth and limit assay-specific biases, TCR repertoire library preparation and sequencing were carried out by different laboratories using diverse techniques. For each donor, CD4 naive and CD4 memory were each given three plates, CD8 naive was given two plates, and CD8 memory was given one plate. To estimate repertoire size and how much clonotype sharing occurs between individuals, the study deeply sequenced the blood TCR repertoires of 4 to 6 healthy adults. The paper's findings and limits, for the study overall: Rarefaction of sorted-subset datasets indicated incomplete sequencing despite the large sequencing depth. Naive subsets generally had larger estimated clonotype richness than memory subsets. Sampling was restricted to blood, and TCR repertoires in tissue are likely to differ from TCR repertoires in blood. Around 5% of naive CD4, 3.5% of naive CD8, 2.3% of memory CD4, and 0.4% of memory CD8 clonotypes were shared across several donors. The small number of donors limited the genetic and exposure-history diversity represented. Compared with non-shared clonotypes, clonotypes shared by all four sorted-subset donors had higher generation probabilities. Pairwise subsampling led to the expectation that sequencing depth would affect the degree of clonotype sharing among donors.

Spanning cysteine to phenylalanine, the CDR3 consists of 15 amino acids. Here the CDR3 DNA is all that survives: 45 bases in frame from base 1. V has 5 bases trimmed and J has 5 bases trimmed; junction bases matching no gene number 12. CDR1 and CDR2, looked up from the germline V gene (reference sequence), are GTSNPN and SVGIG. TCR CDR3 regions were amplified from genomic DNA by multiplex PCR using the deep immunoSEQ assay. For each cell subset, the extracted genomic DNA was distributed evenly across all wells of several immunoSEQ 96-well plates, and each plate served as one replicate. For sorted subsets, approximately 190 ng genomic DNA, equal to 25,000 to 35,000 T cell genomes, was loaded into each replicate PCR. Purified libraries were measured with a Qubit 3.0 fluorometer, size-checked on a Bioanalyzer 2100, and measured again with the KAPA Library Quantification kit. Every immunoSEQ 96-well plate was sequenced on a dedicated single-read 150-cycle Illumina NextSeq 550 flow cell. The paper's processing steps were these. Because the immunoSEQ output held only junctional sequences and lacked quality scores, the filtering could not match the filtering applied to full-length reads. Sequences were annotated with PyIR, a Python wrapper for IgBLAST v1.9, using IMGT germline references to assign V/J genes and CDR3. Reads with weak V/J assignments (E-value above 1e-6), missing CDR3, stop codons, out-of-frame junctions, or ambiguous translated residues were removed. V3J clonotypes were defined as sequences sharing an identical inferred V gene, J gene, and CDR3 amino acid sequence. Percentage overlap between repertoires was computed as shared unique clonotypes divided by the size of the smaller repertoire. Repertoire richness was assessed with RTK rarefaction, the Chao1 estimator, and Recon v2.1 estimates of unobserved clonotypes. Generation probabilities were computed with OLGA for all TCRbeta clonotypes obtained by the gDNA method from several donors. Not all clones reach the TCRdb copy of this immuneACCESS table, which keeps in-frame sequences only. Checked studies attribute under half of the gap to unresolved V genes and leave the rest unexplained. From that table come the V and J calls and clone size; the DNA was used to work out D and trimming. The sample data list 2 million to 2.5 million clones, and under 97% of these were observed just once. The top ten hold roughly 0.13% of the sample.

The chain is assembled from TRBV30 and TRBJ2-4, and TRBD1 aligns with 7 junction nucleotides. This receptor was identified in a man younger than 35 in good health. Sequenced input: naive CD4+ T cells sorted from blood. The sample's cell subset or site label is to be understood as: CD45RA+ positively selected. The CDR3 region has the sequence CAWGKGDRVENIQYF. The DNA sequence is TGTGCCTGGGGGAAAGGAGACAGGGTGGAAAACATTCAGTACTTC.